The 8 T cell receptor beta chains below come from one sample, sequenced in a study of cytomegalovirus exposure and HLA in healthy donors. The PCR was carried out with 60 Vbeta primers and 13 Jbeta primers. Clones were sequenced by immunoSEQ multiplex PCR, and TCRdb holds only the in-frame ones, with some missing. The sample contains some 130,000 clones, approximately 78% of which appear only once. What was sequenced was PBMCs. These receptors were collected from a woman in her 50s in good health and CMV-seropositive.

The chain combines TRBV2 with TRBJ2-1, with a weak D call TRBD2 (5 bases). There are 14 residues in the CDR3. V lost 3 bases, J lost 5 bases, and 11 bases lay in between. Germline CDR1 is SNHLY and CDR2 is FYNNEI. This chain's CDR3 is CASSEWETHNEQFF. The CDR3 DNA sequence: TGTGCCAGCAGTGAGTGGGAGACACACAATGAGCAGTTCTTC.

The chain links TRBV5-1 to TRBJ1-1, with D perhaps matching TRBD1 (6 bases). CDR1 is SGHRS and CDR2 is YFSETQ in the germline V gene. V lost 2 bases, J lost 0 bases, and 17 bases lay in between. The CDR3 is made up of 17 amino acids. DNA of the CDR3: TGCGCCAGCAGCTTCTCACCCCAAACAGGGATGAACACTGAAGCTTTCTTT. This translates into CASSFSPQTGMNTEAFF.

The V call is TRBV5-1, the J call TRBJ2-7; TRBD1 agrees at 7 bases. Germline-derived CDR1 and CDR2 are SGHRS and YFSETQ. The CDR3 totals 13 residues. V lost 4 bases, J lost 3 bases, and 4 bases stayed unmatched. The CDR3 is CASSPTGNYEQYF. The CDR3 region has the DNA TGCGCCAGCAGCCCGACAGGGAACTACGAGCAGTACTTC.

This chain links TRBV5-1 with TRBJ2-7; 14 bases are shared with TRBD2. This CDR3 contains 17 residues. Looked up from germline, CDR1 is SGHRS and CDR2 is YFSETQ. J lost 3 bases, V lost 0 bases, and 5 bases had no gene match. CDR3 coding DNA: TGCGCCAGCAGCTTGGGACTAGCGGGGGGGACGTACTACGAGCAGTACTTC. Translating it yields CASSLGLAGGTYYEQYF.

The V gene is TRBV7-9, the J gene TRBJ2-3; no definite D call. V was clipped by 6 bases and J by 3 bases, with 16 bases between them. CDR1 SEHNR and CDR2 FQNEAQ come from the germline V gene (reference sequence). The CDR3 is 15 amino acids. DNA of the CDR3: TGTGCCAGCAGTCGAGCAGGTTCCAGGACAGATACGCAGTATTTT. Translation: CASSRAGSRTDTQYF. The variable domain in full, with the rest retrieved from reference TRBV7-9 and TRBJ2-3, is DTGVSQNPRHKITKRGQNVTFRCDPISEHNRLYWYRQTLGQGPEFLTYFQNEAQLEKSRLLSDRFSAERPKGSFSTLEIQRTEQGDSAMYLCASSRAGSRTDTQYFGPGTRLTVL.

The chain joins TRBV12-5 to TRBJ2-3; D not resolved. The CDR3 is 13 residues long. The germline CDR1 and CDR2 sequences are LGHNT and FRNRAP. V shed 6 bases and J shed 2 bases, with 9 bases lying between them. The CDR3 region is CASGLLYTDTQYF. Here the CDR3 DNA reads TGTGCTAGTGGCCTCCTTTACACAGATACGCAGTATTTT.

V gene TRBV5-1 combines with J gene TRBJ2-5; weak D call: TRBD2 (6 bases). The CDR3 runs 23 residues. V was shortened by 0 bases and J by 2 bases, with 35 bases between the two germline ends. The germline V gene encodes CDR1 SGHRS and CDR2 YFSETQ. CDR3 bases: TGCGCCAGCAGCTTGGTGCCTCGTCGTTTTTGGGAACACTCCGGGACTCTGCAAGAGACCCAGTACTTC. Translating gives CASSLVPRRFWEHSGTLQETQYF.

The chain has TRBV5-4 and TRBJ2-1; D unresolved. Trimming pared 3 bases from V and 9 bases from J, leaving 13 bases between. The germline gives CDR1 SGHNT, CDR2 YYREEE (reference sequence). This CDR3 spans 13 amino acids. The CDR3 loop is CASSSDLRGEQFF. The CDR3 nucleotides are TGTGCCAGCAGCTCAGACTTACGCGGTGAGCAGTTCTTC.